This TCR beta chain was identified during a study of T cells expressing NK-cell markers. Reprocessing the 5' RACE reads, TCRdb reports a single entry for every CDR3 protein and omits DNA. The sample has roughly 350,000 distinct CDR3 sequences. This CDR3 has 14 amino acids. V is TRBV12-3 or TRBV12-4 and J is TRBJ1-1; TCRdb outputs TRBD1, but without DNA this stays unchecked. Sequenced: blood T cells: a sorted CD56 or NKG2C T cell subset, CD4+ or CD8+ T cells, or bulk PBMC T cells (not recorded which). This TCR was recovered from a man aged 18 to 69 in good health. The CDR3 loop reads CASSLPGHPAGAFF.